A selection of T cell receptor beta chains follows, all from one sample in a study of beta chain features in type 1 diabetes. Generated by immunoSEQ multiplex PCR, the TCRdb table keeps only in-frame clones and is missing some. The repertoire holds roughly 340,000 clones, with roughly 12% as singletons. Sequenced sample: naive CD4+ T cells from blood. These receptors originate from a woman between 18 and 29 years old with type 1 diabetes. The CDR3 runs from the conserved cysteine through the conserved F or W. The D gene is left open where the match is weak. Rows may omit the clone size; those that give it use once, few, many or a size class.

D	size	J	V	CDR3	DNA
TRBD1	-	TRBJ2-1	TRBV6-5	CASSYGGQGSDNEQFF	TGTGCCAGCAGTTACGGGGGACAGGGTTCGGACAATGAGCAGTTCTTC
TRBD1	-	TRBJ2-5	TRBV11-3	CASSQGVSGTQYF	TGTGCCAGCAGCCAGGGGGTAAGCGGGACCCAGTACTTC
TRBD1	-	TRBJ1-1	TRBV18	CASSPGTGATEAFF	TGTGCCAGCTCACCAGGGACAGGGGCCACTGAAGCTTTCTTT
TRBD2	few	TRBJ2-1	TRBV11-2	CASSPPGGRINNEQFF	TGTGCCAGCAGCCCGCCCGGCGGGAGGATCAACAATGAGCAGTTCTTC
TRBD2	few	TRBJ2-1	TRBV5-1	CASNAGGSGNEQFF	TGCGCCAGCAATGCGGGAGGGTCGGGGAATGAGCAGTTCTTC
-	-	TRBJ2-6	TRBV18	CASSPGPAGANVLTF	TGTGCCAGCTCACCAGGGCCAGCTGGGGCCAACGTCCTGACTTTC
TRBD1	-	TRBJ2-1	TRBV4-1	CASSRPPGQAVGEQFF	TGCGCCAGCAGCCGACCACCGGGACAGGCTGTTGGTGAGCAGTTCTTC
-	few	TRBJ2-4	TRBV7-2	CASSLELAGSRGNIQYF	TGTGCCAGCAGCTTAGAACTCGCGGGGAGTAGGGGAAACATTCAGTACTTC
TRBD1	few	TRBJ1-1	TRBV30	CAWGTGVWTEAFF	TGTGCCTGGGGGACAGGGGTGTGGACTGAAGCTTTCTTT
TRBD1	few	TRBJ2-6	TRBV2	CASTPIGQGSSGANVLTF	TGTGCCAGCACCCCGATAGGACAGGGGAGCTCTGGGGCCAACGTCCTGACTTTC
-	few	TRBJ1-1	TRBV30	CAWRTGLNTEAFF	TGTGCCTGGAGGACGGGATTGAACACTGAAGCTTTCTTT
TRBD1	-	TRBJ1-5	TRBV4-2	CASSQRTGGSYNQPQHF	TGTGCCAGCAGCCAGAGGACAGGCGGATCGTACAATCAGCCCCAGCATTTT
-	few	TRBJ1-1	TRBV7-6	CASSGDTWSAEAFF	TGTGCCAGCAGTGGGGACACCTGGAGCGCTGAAGCTTTCTTT
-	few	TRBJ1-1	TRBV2	CASSDGGAKGTEAFF	TGTGCCAGCAGTGACGGAGGGGCGAAAGGGACTGAAGCTTTCTTT
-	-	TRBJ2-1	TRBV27	CASSLAGLVANEQFF	TGTGCCAGCAGTTTAGCGGGCCTGGTAGCCAATGAGCAGTTCTTC
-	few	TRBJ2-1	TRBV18	CASSPPGAHNEQFF	TGTGCCAGCTCACCACCGGGGGCGCACAATGAGCAGTTCTTC
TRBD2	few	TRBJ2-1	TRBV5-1	CASSFSTSGSNEQFF	TGCGCCAGCAGCTTTTCCACTAGCGGGAGCAATGAGCAGTTCTTC
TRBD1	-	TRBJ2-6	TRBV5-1	CASSMGQLPTGANVLTF	TGCGCCAGCAGCATGGGACAGCTCCCTACTGGGGCCAACGTCCTGACTTTC
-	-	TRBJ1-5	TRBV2	CASTPSVNQPQHF	TGTGCCAGCACTCCTTCCGTGAATCAGCCCCAGCATTTT
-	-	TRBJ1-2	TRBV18	CASSQGLQEGYTF	TGTGCCAGCTCCCAGGGGCTCCAAGAAGGCTACACCTTC
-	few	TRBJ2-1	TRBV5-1	CASSLSTASYNEQFF	TGCGCCAGCAGCTTGTCGACAGCCTCGTACAATGAGCAGTTCTTC
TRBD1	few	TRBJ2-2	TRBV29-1	CSVMPGGAWTGELFF	TGCAGCGTTATGCCAGGGGGCGCGTGGACCGGGGAGCTGTTTTTT
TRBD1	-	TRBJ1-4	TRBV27	CASSTNRGGEKLFF	TGTGCCAGCAGTACTAACAGGGGAGGTGAAAAACTGTTTTTT
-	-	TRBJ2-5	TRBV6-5	CASSYSPRETQYF	TGTGCCAGCAGTTACTCGCCCAGAGAGACCCAGTACTTC
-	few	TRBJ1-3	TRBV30	CAWSWRTTSGNTIYF	TGTGCCTGGAGTTGGCGGACTACCTCTGGAAACACCATATATTTT
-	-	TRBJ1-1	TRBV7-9	CASSFRGWDTEAFF	TGTGCCAGCAGCTTCAGGGGTTGGGACACTGAAGCTTTCTTT
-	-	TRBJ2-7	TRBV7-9	CASSPGISSLDEQYF	TGTGCCAGCAGCCCAGGAATATCTAGCTTGGACGAGCAGTACTTC
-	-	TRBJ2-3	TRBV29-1	CSVGAGSGTDTQYF	TGCAGCGTTGGGGCGGGATCGGGCACAGATACGCAGTATTTT
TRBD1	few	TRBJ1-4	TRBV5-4	CASSFRTGGYEKLFF	TGTGCCAGCAGCTTCAGGACAGGGGGCTATGAAAAACTGTTTTTT
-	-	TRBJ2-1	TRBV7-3	CASSFSWASYNEQFF	TGTGCCAGCAGCTTTAGTTGGGCCTCCTACAATGAGCAGTTCTTC
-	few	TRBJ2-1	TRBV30	CAWSVATPNEQFF	TGTGCCTGGAGTGTAGCCACCCCCAATGAGCAGTTCTTC
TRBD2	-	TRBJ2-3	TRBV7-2	CASSLSGSSTDTQYF	TGTGCCAGCAGCCTGAGCGGGAGTAGCACAGATACGCAGTATTTT
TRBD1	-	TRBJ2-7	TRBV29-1	CSVYGDRSPFSYEQYF	TGCAGCGTTTACGGGGACAGGAGTCCCTTCTCCTACGAGCAGTACTTC